This T cell receptor (beta chain) was profiled in a study of blood T cell repertoires in COVID-19. Whole-study context: Whether acute or convalescent, the COVID-19 samples came from the United States, Italy and Spain. PBMCs, B-cell-depleted T cells, or T cells provided the cDNA or gDNA that made up the material.

In the original workflow: Reference gene primer amplification yielded estimated nucleated cell counts. Sequencing used immunoSEQ multiplex PCR; TCRdb keeps in-frame clones, though not all of them. The V and J calls and clone size come from that table; D and trimming were worked out from the DNA. This table has approximately 430,000 clones, roughly 88% appearing once. V lost 1 base and J lost 3, with 12 bases in between. Germline V gene lookup returns CDR1 MGHRA and CDR2 YSYEKL. This CDR3 contains 15 residues. This clone was observed a handful of times. The rearrangement links TRBV4-1 to TRBJ1-2; no clear D. The sequenced sample consisted of peripheral blood. The receptor comes from a young woman with active or convalescent COVID-19. The chain's CDR3 is CASSQADSSYYGYTF. The CDR3 nucleotides read TGCGCCAGCAGCCAAGCCGATAGCAGCTACTATGGCTACACCTTC.